This T cell receptor beta chain appears in the sequencing data of a study of blood T cell repertoires in COVID-19. Study-wide background: PBMCs, B-cell-depleted T cells, or T cells provided the cDNA or gDNA that made up the material.

The CDR3 spans 16 residues. Looked up from germline, CDR1 is MGHDK and CDR2 is SYGVNS. Germline trimming cut 5 bases from V and 0 bases from J; bases unmatched to any gene: 7. TCRdb's table, derived via immunoSEQ multiplex PCR, lists solely in-frame clones and lacks some. The table includes approximately 320,000 clones, 85% detected once. The specimen was peripheral blood. The receptor was isolated from a human donor in a cohort sampled during active COVID-19. The chain recombines TRBV25-1 with TRBJ1-5; 7 nucleotides agree with TRBD1. DNA of the CDR3: TGTGCCAGCAGTCCGGGACAGTTATCTAGCAATCAGCCCCAGCATTTT. Translation gives CASSPGQLSSNQPQHF.